One TCR beta chain is described in this entry. Its antigen is undetermined. This record belongs to a study of blood T cells in healthy people across ages. Findings and caveats of the study: More naive CD4+ cells and higher diversity marked long-lived donors relative to aged donors.

The second PCR ran roughly 7 to 12 cycles with a sample-barcoded 5' primer and J-beta primers. TCRdb re-called the 5' RACE reads through MiXCR, storing one row per CDR3 protein. The sample includes more than 650,000 distinct CDR3 sequences, around a quarter of them seen just once. Trimming removed 1 base from V and 2 bases from J, with 11 bases in between. Germline CDR1 and CDR2: SGHAT and FQNNGV. The CDR3 consists of 15 residues. The authors extracted at least 5 micrograms of total RNA per sample. These data also formed part of another study, on T cells of mothers and their children. That work states: It was found that thymic selection shapes TCR recombination output similarly in related and unrelated pairs.

The material sequenced was blood. The chain combines TRBV11-2 with TRBJ1-2; D gene uncertain. The sequence was collected from a boy younger than 18 in good health. DNA for the CDR3: TGTGCCAGCAGCTTAGGGGCAGCCTCAAACTATGGCTACACCTTC. Protein sequence: CASSLGAASNYGYTF.